A single sample is the source of the 18 T cell receptor beta chains below, sequenced in a study of T cell responses to AZD1222 COVID-19 vaccine. Profiled with immunoSEQ multiplex PCR; TCRdb holds only in-frame clones, not every one. The sample holds fewer than 150,000 clones, over 75% seen once. This specimen was peripheral blood, taken on day 0 of AZD1222 vaccination. These receptors came from an adult in good health.

The rearrangement uses TRBV5-1 and TRBJ2-5; 14 bases are shared with TRBD2. Germline V gives CDR1 SGHRS, CDR2 YFSETQ. This CDR3 is built from 15 residues. Unmatched junction bases numbered 2, after V lost 2 bases and J lost 5 bases. The CDR3 bases are TGCGCCAGCAGCTTAGGGACTAGCGGGAGTGAGACCCAGTACTTC. Its translation is CASSLGTSGSETQYF.

This clone was recorded a few times. The chain is built from TRBV7-2 and TRBJ2-3, with 12 positions matching TRBD2. CDR3 length: 15 amino acids. CDR1 and CDR2 (germline): SGHTA, FQGNSA. Losses at the gene ends were 5 bases for V and 4 bases for J; bases not matched to a gene: 4. CDR3 DNA sequence: TGTGCCAGCAGCCCTAGCGGGAGGGCCCCAGATACGCAGTATTTT. Protein: CASSPSGRAPDTQYF.

Only one count was recorded for this clone. CDR3 protein: CASSSPTGSTEAFF. CDR3 nucleotide sequence: TGTGCCAGCAGTTCCCCGACAGGGAGTACTGAAGCTTTCTTT. The chain joins TRBV27 to TRBJ1-1; 7 bases fit TRBD1. The V segment lost 4 bases and the J segment 5 bases; nucleotides outside the gene matches: 7. Germline V gene lookup returns CDR1 MNHEY and CDR2 SMNVEV (reference sequence). The length of the CDR3 is 14 residues.

The chain uses TRBV6-5 and TRBJ1-5, with TRBD1 identical over 9 bases. The CDR3 is 16 amino acids. Unmatched junction bases numbered 5, after V lost 0 bases and J lost 5 bases. Germline V gene lookup returns CDR1 MNHEY and CDR2 SVGAGI. CDR3: CASSYSTGGGDQPQHF. The CDR3 bases are TGTGCCAGCAGTTACTCGACAGGGGGTGGGGATCAGCCCCAGCATTTT.

The chain links TRBV5-1 to TRBJ2-5, with 7 positions matching TRBD2. Losses at the gene ends were 0 bases for V and 5 bases for J; bases not matched to a gene: 10. The CDR3 is 16 residues long. Germline CDR1 reads SGHRS; CDR2 reads YFSETQ. CDR3: CASSLGSGAGEETQYF. The CDR3 nucleotides are TGCGCCAGCAGCTTGGGGTCCGGGGCGGGAGAGGAGACCCAGTACTTC.

This clone has a count of ten or more. The genes are TRBV7-9 and TRBJ1-1; 7 bases match TRBD1. The CDR3 totals 15 residues. The J segment lost 4 bases and the V segment lost 2 bases, leaving 7 bases of the junction unmatched. CDR1 and CDR2 from the germline V gene are SEHNR and FQNEAQ (reference sequence). CDR3 sequence (DNA): TGTGCCAGCAGCTTACAGACAGGGCTCGGCACTGAAGCTTTCTTT. Its protein is CASSLQTGLGTEAFF.

This chain joins TRBV4-3 and TRBJ2-1; D unresolved. The CDR3 loop spans 18 amino acids. Trimming stripped 4 bases from V and 4 bases from J, with 23 bases between. Germline lookup yields CDR1 LGHNA and CDR2 YSLEER. The CDR3 is CASSRITPIGFQYNEQFF. As DNA, the CDR3 is TGCGCCAGCAGCCGAATTACCCCCATCGGTTTTCAGTACAATGAGCAGTTCTTC.

In its sample, this clone was seen once. The chain has TRBV3-1 (or the pseudogene TRBV3-2) and TRBJ1-6; D gene uncertain. Germline lookup yields CDR1 LGHDT and CDR2 YNNKEL (reference sequence). V shed 4 bases and J shed 5 bases, with 9 bases lying between them. This CDR3 is 14 amino acids long. Here the CDR3 reads CASSPRENNSPLHF. The CDR3 DNA reads as TGTGCCAGCAGCCCCCGGGAAAATAATTCACCCCTCCACTTT.

The CDR3 region is CASSLFGGGQPQHF. In DNA form, the CDR3 reads TGTGCCAGCAGTTTATTCGGGGGTGGTCAGCCCCAGCATTTT. The chain uses TRBV27 and TRBJ1-5; TRBD1 is a possible D gene (5 bases). The CDR3 is 14 residues long. In germline, CDR1 is MNHEY, CDR2 SMNVEV (reference sequence). The germline V and J ends were trimmed by 1 base and 6 bases, with 10 bases remaining between them.

The chain joins TRBV27 to TRBJ2-7; the match to TRBD2 covers 10 bases. Germline V CDR1 and CDR2: MNHEY, SMNVEV (reference sequence). With 6 bases clipped from V and 5 bases from J, the junction kept 10 bases outside the gene matches. The CDR3 is 15 amino acids. The CDR3 reads CASSIGLAGANEQYF. The CDR3 DNA follows: TGTGCCAGCAGCATTGGTCTAGCGGGAGCCAACGAGCAGTACTTC.

The chain carries TRBV10-3 and TRBJ2-3; TRBD1 or TRBD2 may be the D gene (5 bases each). The CDR3 covers 16 residues. Deletions cut 6 bases from V and 1 base from J, with 17 bases between. The germline V gene has CDR1 ENHRY and CDR2 SYGVKD. The CDR3 DNA reads as TGTGCCATCAGGGGAACGGTTCTGGGACGCACAGATACGCAGTATTTT. Translated, it gives CAIRGTVLGRTDTQYF.

This sequence joins TRBV28 and TRBJ2-7, with TRBD2 matching over 13 bases. The CDR3 totals 15 residues. J was trimmed by 5 bases and V by 3 bases; bases with no gene match: 4. Germline assignment: CDR1 MDHEN and CDR2 SYDVKM. The CDR3, as DNA: TGTGCCAGCAGTTTGTGGACTAGCGGGAGAAACGAGCAGTACTTC. Its translation: CASSLWTSGRNEQYF.

This clone was seen once. This sequence joins TRBV14 and TRBJ2-1, with D unresolved. Per germline, CDR1 SGHDN and CDR2 FVKESK. Trimming pared 0 bases from V and 3 bases from J, leaving 6 bases between. CDR3 length: 14 residues. The CDR3 nucleotides are TGTGCCAGCAGCCAAGATGTGGACTACAATGAGCAGTTCTTC. It yields the protein CASSQDVDYNEQFF.

This clone was recorded only once. This sequence joins TRBV7-8 and TRBJ1-3; TRBD1 matches 8 bases. Per germline, CDR1 SGHVS and CDR2 FQNEAQ. The CDR3 covers 15 residues. V shed 5 bases and J 9 bases; nucleotides not matched to a gene: 12. CDR3 in DNA: TGTGCCAGCAGCCGCGACAGGGGCATGTTGGGCACCATATATTTT. It specifies CASSRDRGMLGTIYF.

This clone came up once. The V and J genes are TRBV5-1 and TRBJ1-4, with D tentatively TRBD1 (5 bases). V was trimmed by 6 bases and J by 0 bases, leaving 9 bases between them. Germline V lookup: CDR1 SGHRS, CDR2 YFSETQ. CDR3 length: 14 amino acids. The CDR3 here is CASNGGTTNEKLFF. CDR3 DNA: TGCGCCAGCAACGGGGGGACAACTAATGAAAAACTGTTTTTT.

J is TRBJ2-7 and V is TRBV5-1, with 13 bases that match TRBD2. There are 15 residues in the CDR3. Germline assignment: CDR1 SGHRS and CDR2 YFSETQ. Unmatched junction bases numbered 4, after V lost 3 bases and J lost 4 bases. The CDR3 reads CASSSTSGGPYEQYF. The CDR3 DNA reads TGCGCCAGCAGCTCGACTAGCGGGGGGCCTTACGAGCAGTACTTC.

The chain is built from TRBV7-2 and TRBJ2-1; 10 bases match TRBD2. The CDR3 contains 17 residues. The junction had 11 bases not matched to a gene; V was cut back by 4 bases and J by 5 bases. Germline V gives CDR1 SGHTA, CDR2 FQGNSA. This chain's CDR3 is CASSSGGSGRANNEQFF. Written as DNA, the CDR3 is TGTGCCAGCAGCTCCGGGGGGAGCGGGAGGGCTAACAATGAGCAGTTCTTC. Complete variable domain (other parts from reference TRBV7-2 and TRBJ2-1): GAGVSQSPSNKVTEKGKDVELRCDPISGHTALYWYRQSLGQGLEFLIYFQGNSAPDKSGLPSDRFSAERTGGSVSTLTIQRTQQEDSAVYLCASSSGGSGRANNEQFFGPGTRLTVL.

V and J are TRBV10-1 and TRBJ2-1, with D possibly being TRBD2 (6 bases). Trimming left V 7 bases short and J 7 bases short, with 17 bases between. CDR1 is WNHNN, CDR2 SYGVQD, per germline (reference sequence). The CDR3 totals 14 residues. CDR3 sequence reads: CASTESGTGNEQFF. The CDR3 DNA is TGCGCCAGCACCGAATCCGGGACTGGTAATGAGCAGTTCTTC.